This TCR beta chain derives from a study of T cells in localized non-small cell lung cancer. By proportion, this clone is medium-sized (0.01 to 0.1%). Its antigen is as yet unknown. Overall study results and limits: Analysis by sequencing included only one tumor region, so heterogeneity remains possible. Uninvolved adjacent lung had higher T cell clonality than tumor and all other tissues. Adjacent lung exhibited a median of 57 among the 100 most abundant tumor clones.

Lung adjacent to the tumor, free of atypia, was sampled at least 2 cm from its margin. Trimming cost V 5 bases and J 0 bases, with 8 bases left between them. The CDR3 is 14 amino acids. Germline lookup yields CDR1 SGHNT and CDR2 YENEEA. The repertoire was sequenced with immunoSEQ multiplex PCR; TCRdb's copy has only in-frame clones and lacks some. The repertoire includes 1,000 to 1,500 clones, more than 15% of them detected once, and roughly 9.1% sits in the top ten. This sample comprised normal lung tissue next to the tumor, obtained before any cancer treatment. This chain connects TRBV11-3 to TRBJ2-1; maybe TRBD2 (6 bases). The sequence came from a woman aged 40-70 years with stage I lung adenocarcinoma. The DNA of the CDR3 is TGTGCCAGCAGCCGGGGGAGCTCCTACAATGAGCAGTTCTTC. It codes for CASSRGSSYNEQFF.